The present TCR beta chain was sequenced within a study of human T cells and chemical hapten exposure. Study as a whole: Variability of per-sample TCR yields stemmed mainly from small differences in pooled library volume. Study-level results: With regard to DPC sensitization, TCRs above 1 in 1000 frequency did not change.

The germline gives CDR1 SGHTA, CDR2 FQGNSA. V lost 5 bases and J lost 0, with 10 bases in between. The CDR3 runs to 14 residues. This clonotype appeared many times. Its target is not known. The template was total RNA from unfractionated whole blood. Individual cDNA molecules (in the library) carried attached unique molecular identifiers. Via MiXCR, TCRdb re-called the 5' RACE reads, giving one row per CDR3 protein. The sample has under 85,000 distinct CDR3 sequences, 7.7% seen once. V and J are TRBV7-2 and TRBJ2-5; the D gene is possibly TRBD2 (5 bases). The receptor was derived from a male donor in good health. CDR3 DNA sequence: TGTGCCAGCAGCCCCACCGGGAACCAAGAGACCCAGTACTTC. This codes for CASSPTGNQETQYF.